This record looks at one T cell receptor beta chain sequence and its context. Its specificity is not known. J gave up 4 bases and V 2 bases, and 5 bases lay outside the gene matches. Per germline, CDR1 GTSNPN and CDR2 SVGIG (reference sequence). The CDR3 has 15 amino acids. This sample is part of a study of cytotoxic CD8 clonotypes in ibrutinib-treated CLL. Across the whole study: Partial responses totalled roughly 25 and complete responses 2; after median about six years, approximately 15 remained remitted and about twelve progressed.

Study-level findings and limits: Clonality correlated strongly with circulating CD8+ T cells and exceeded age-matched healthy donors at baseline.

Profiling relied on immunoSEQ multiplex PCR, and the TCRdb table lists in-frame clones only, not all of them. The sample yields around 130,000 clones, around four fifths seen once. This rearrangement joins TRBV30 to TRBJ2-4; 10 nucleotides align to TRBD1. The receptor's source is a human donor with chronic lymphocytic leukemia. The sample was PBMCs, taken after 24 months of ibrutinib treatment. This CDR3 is CAWSSPGQGKNIQYF. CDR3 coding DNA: TGTGCCTGGAGTTCCCCGGGACAGGGGAAAAACATTCAGTACTTC. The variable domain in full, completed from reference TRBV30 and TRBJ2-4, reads SQTIHQWPATLVQPVGSPLSLECTVEGTSNPNLYWYRQAAGRGLQLLFYSVGIGQISSEVPQNLSASRPQDRQFILSSKKLLLSDSGFYLCAWSSPGQGKNIQYFGAGTRLSVL.